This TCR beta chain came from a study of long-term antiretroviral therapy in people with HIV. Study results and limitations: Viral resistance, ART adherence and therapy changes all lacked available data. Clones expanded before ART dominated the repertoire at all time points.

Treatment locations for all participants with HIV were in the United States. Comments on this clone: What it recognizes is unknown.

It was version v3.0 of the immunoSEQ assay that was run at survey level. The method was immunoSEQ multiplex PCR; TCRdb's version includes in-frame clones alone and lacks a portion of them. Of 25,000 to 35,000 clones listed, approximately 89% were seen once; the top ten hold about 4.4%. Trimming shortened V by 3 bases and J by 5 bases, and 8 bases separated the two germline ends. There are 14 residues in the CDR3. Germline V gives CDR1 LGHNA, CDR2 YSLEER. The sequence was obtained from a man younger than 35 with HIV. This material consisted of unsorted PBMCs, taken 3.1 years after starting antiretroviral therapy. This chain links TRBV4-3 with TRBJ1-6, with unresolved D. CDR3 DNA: TGCGCCAGCAGCCAGTTCCGGAATAATTCACCCCTCCACTTT. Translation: CASSQFRNNSPLHF.